This entry lists 22 T cell receptor beta chains sequenced from one sample in a study of OX40 agonist ivuxolimab in advanced cancers. Generated by immunoSEQ multiplex PCR, the TCRdb table keeps only in-frame clones and is missing some. Among tens of thousands of clones listed, approximately 92% were seen once. Here the sequenced sample was CD4+ or CD8+ T cells sorted from blood, taken in a trial of the OX40 agonist ivuxolimab. The origin of the receptors is an adult with an advanced solid tumor such as melanoma, head and neck, liver or kidney cancer.

The count of this clone is one. Different DNA sequences within this sample yield the same CDR3. This sequence joins TRBV11-2 and TRBJ2-7; the match to TRBD1 covers 10 bases. Germline CDR1 SGHAT, CDR2 FQNNGV. V trimming: 3 bases; J trimming: 2 bases; junction bases outside the gene matches: 4. The CDR3 has 15 amino acids. Here the CDR3 reads CASSFLTGGPYEQYF. CDR3 nucleotides: TGTGCCAGCAGCTTTCTGACAGGGGGCCCCTACGAGCAGTACTTC.

The rearrangement joins TRBV5-1 to TRBJ1-4; TRBD1 agrees at 8 bases. Germline V gene lookup returns CDR1 SGHRS and CDR2 YFSETQ. The CDR3 runs to 14 residues. After removal of 1 base from V and 6 bases from J, the junction contained 2 bases not matched to a gene. The CDR3 spells CASSLLQGDEKLFF. CDR3 DNA: TGCGCCAGCAGCTTGCTACAGGGGGATGAAAAACTGTTTTTT.

The chain carries TRBV29-1 and TRBJ2-2; 10 nucleotides line up with TRBD2. V lost 7 bases, J lost 4 bases, and 6 bases stayed unmatched. The CDR3 is 14 amino acids. In germline, CDR1 is SQVTM, CDR2 ANQGSEA. CDR3 amino acids: CSASGGVPTGELFF. CDR3 coding DNA: TGCAGCGCAAGCGGGGGGGTCCCCACCGGGGAGCTGTTTTTT.

The chain has TRBV11-2 and TRBJ2-1; 7 bases are a match to TRBD1. This CDR3 has 12 amino acids. J gave up 8 bases and V 5 bases, and 3 bases lay outside the gene matches. Germline lookup yields CDR1 SGHAT and CDR2 FQNNGV. CDR3 residues: CASSPDRDEQFF. DNA for the CDR3: TGTGCCAGCAGCCCCGACAGGGATGAGCAGTTCTTC.

V gene TRBV5-4 combines with J gene TRBJ2-5; 9 bases fit TRBD2. The CDR3 contains 17 residues. Germline CDR1 is SGHNT and CDR2 is YYREEE (reference sequence). J was trimmed by 2 bases and V by 4 bases; bases with no gene match: 12. Written as DNA, the CDR3 is TGTGCCAGCAGCGTTGGGTGGCTAGCGGGACGTCAAGAGACCCAGTACTTC. It is translated as CASSVGWLAGRQETQYF.

This clone has more than one count but fewer than ten. The chain links TRBV5-1 to TRBJ2-5; 8 bases map to TRBD2. After removal of 4 bases from V and 2 bases from J, the junction contained 10 bases not matched to a gene. The germline V gene has CDR1 SGHRS and CDR2 YFSETQ. This CDR3 has 16 amino acids. For the CDR3, the DNA is TGCGCCAGCAGCCACGGGGTAGCGGGACCGCAAGAGACCCAGTACTTC. It encodes CASSHGVAGPQETQYF.

The chain has TRBV2 and TRBJ2-3; the match to TRBD1 covers 7 bases. The CDR3 covers 14 residues. Germline CDR1 SNHLY, CDR2 FYNNEI. V trimming: 7 bases; J trimming: 3 bases; junction bases outside the gene matches: 7. The CDR3 protein is CASNRGQVTDTQYF. The CDR3 coding sequence is TGTGCCAGCAACCGAGGACAGGTTACAGATACGCAGTATTTT.

The rearrangement links TRBV11-2 to TRBJ2-5, with D perhaps matching TRBD1 or TRBD2 (5 bases each). CDR3 length: 15 amino acids. Trimming removed 5 bases at V and 8 bases at J, with 21 bases between. Looked up from germline, CDR1 is SGHAT and CDR2 is FQNNGV. CDR3 region: CASSPPGPPLFTQYF. The CDR3 DNA sequence: TGTGCCAGCAGCCCACCGGGACCCCCTTTGTTTACCCAGTACTTC.

The chain uses TRBV28 and TRBJ1-5; 7 bases are shared with TRBD1. V shed 6 bases, J shed 2 bases, and the junction held 7 bases outside the gene matches. CDR3 length: 15 residues. Germline V gives CDR1 MDHEN, CDR2 SYDVKM. The CDR3 sequence is CASRTGDRGNQPQHF. As DNA, the CDR3 is TGTGCCAGCAGAACAGGGGATAGGGGCAATCAGCCCCAGCATTTT. Full variable domain (outside the CDR3, taken from reference TRBV28 and TRBJ1-5): DVKVTQSSRYLVKRTGEKVFLECVQDMDHENMFWYRQDPGLGLRLIYFSYDVKMKEKGDIPEGYSVSREKKERFSLILESASTNQTSMYLCASRTGDRGNQPQHFGDGTRLSIL.

This rearrangement joins TRBV30 to TRBJ2-2; no clear D. The CDR3 loop spans 11 amino acids. Trimming stripped 1 base from V and 14 bases from J, with 11 bases between. Germline-derived CDR1 and CDR2 are GTSNPN and SVGIG (reference sequence). CDR3: CAWSGGTTLFF. The CDR3 DNA follows: TGTGCCTGGAGTGGAGGAACCACCCTGTTTTTT.

The V and J genes are TRBV30 and TRBJ2-2; TRBD2 agrees at 14 bases. CDR1 GTSNPN and CDR2 SVGIG come from the germline V gene (reference sequence). The trim removed 0 bases at V and 8 bases at J, leaving 2 bases unmatched. This CDR3 region has 15 residues. DNA of the CDR3: TGTGCCTGGAGTGTAGGACTAGCGGGAGGAGGGGAGCTGTTTTTT. The encoded protein is CAWSVGLAGGGELFF.

The chain combines TRBV4-2 with TRBJ2-3; D might be TRBD2 (5 bases). The V and J ends lost 2 bases and 2 bases respectively, with 14 bases between them. This CDR3 is 16 amino acids long. CDR1 and CDR2 (germline): LGHNA, YNFKEQ. The CDR3 DNA follows: TGTGCCAGCAGCCAATATGCTAGCAGCTACACAGATACGCAGTATTTT. This codes for CASSQYASSYTDTQYF.

The V gene is TRBV5-1, the J gene TRBJ2-3; no definite D call. CDR1 and CDR2 from the germline V gene are SGHRS and YFSETQ. This CDR3 has 13 amino acids. The germline V and J ends were trimmed by 2 bases and 0 bases, with 4 bases remaining between them. The CDR3 loop reads CASSFASTDTQYF. Here the CDR3 DNA reads TGCGCCAGCAGCTTTGCGAGCACAGATACGCAGTATTTT.

This sequence joins TRBV2 and TRBJ2-1; TRBD2 aligns across 8 bases. In germline, CDR1 is SNHLY, CDR2 FYNNEI. The CDR3 consists of 14 residues. J was trimmed by 6 bases and V by 7 bases; bases with no gene match: 8. The DNA of the CDR3 is TGTGCCAGCACTGCCGGGAGGGCGGTCAATGAGCAGTTCTTC. Protein product: CASTAGRAVNEQFF.

The chain recombines TRBV4-2 with TRBJ1-6; 7 nucleotides align to TRBD1. Germline CDR1 is LGHNA and CDR2 is YNFKEQ. The CDR3 is made up of 15 amino acids. V gave up 4 bases and J gave up 8 bases; unmatched junction bases: 8. The DNA of the CDR3 is TGTGCCAGCAGCCTTGGGTTTACAGGGGATTCACCCCTCCACTTT. Amino acids: CASSLGFTGDSPLHF.

This clone was recorded once. The chain recombines TRBV5-1 with TRBJ2-7; weak D call: TRBD2 (6 bases). From germline, CDR1 is SGHRS and CDR2 YFSETQ. Trimming left V 0 bases short and J 7 bases short, with 14 bases between. CDR3 length equals 14 residues. CDR3 residues: CASSLERIADEQYF. CDR3 sequence (DNA): TGCGCCAGCAGCTTGGAAAGAATAGCGGATGAGCAGTACTTC.

This clone was detected only a few times. The chain combines TRBV11-2 with TRBJ2-1, with 9 nucleotides matching TRBD2. Germline CDR1 and CDR2: SGHAT and FQNNGV. The CDR3 has 17 residues. The ends lost 7 bases at V and 6 bases at J; junction bases unmatched: 16. The CDR3 protein is CASTPPVVGSGSNEQFF. In nucleotides, the CDR3 is TGTGCCAGCACGCCCCCCGTGGTTGGTAGCGGGAGCAATGAGCAGTTCTTC.

Here the CDR3 DNA reads TGTGCCTCCTTCCCGGGCCACACAGATACGCAGTATTTT. Translation gives CASFPGHTDTQYF. The chain links TRBV30 to TRBJ2-3, with D uncertain. The V end was cut by 7 bases, the J end by 2 bases, with 13 bases between. In germline, CDR1 is GTSNPN, CDR2 SVGIG (reference sequence). The CDR3 spans 13 residues.

The chain joins TRBV11-3 to TRBJ2-1; D possibly uses TRBD1 or TRBD2 (6 bases each). This CDR3 is built from 15 residues. Germline CDR1 and CDR2: SGHNT and YENEEA. The V end was cut by 1 base, the J end by 8 bases, with 15 bases between. CDR3 loop: CASSLAGLEGDEQFF. Written as DNA, the CDR3 is TGTGCCAGCAGCTTAGCGGGATTGGAGGGGGATGAGCAGTTCTTC.

The chain uses TRBV7-2 and TRBJ1-1, with no clear D. Germline V gene lookup returns CDR1 SGHTA and CDR2 FQGNSA. Trimming took off 2 bases at V and 4 bases at J, with 8 bases between the two ends. The CDR3 sequence is 13 residues long. The DNA of the CDR3 is TGTGCCAGCAGCTTACAGTGGAGCACTGAAGCTTTCTTT. As protein: CASSLQWSTEAFF.

The V gene is TRBV9, the J gene TRBJ2-1; 7 bases match TRBD1. Germline CDR1 and CDR2: SGDLS and YYNGEE. The trim removed 0 bases at V and 10 bases at J, leaving 7 bases unmatched. The CDR3 runs 14 residues. CDR3 in amino acids: CASSVVDRVSEQFF. DNA of the CDR3: TGTGCCAGCAGCGTAGTTGACAGGGTAAGCGAGCAGTTCTTC. Complete variable domain (other parts from reference TRBV9 and TRBJ2-1): DSGVTQTPKHLITATGQRVTLRCSPRSGDLSVYWYQQSLDQGLQFLIQYYNGEERAKGNILERFSAQQFPDLHSELNLSSLELGDSALYFCASSVVDRVSEQFFGPGTRLTVL.

J is TRBJ2-3 and V is TRBV19; 8 bases are a match to TRBD2. CDR3 length: 14 residues. The junction had 9 bases not matched to a gene; V was cut back by 10 bases and J by 3 bases. The V gene's germline CDR1 is LNHDA and CDR2 SQIVND (reference sequence). This CDR3 is CATEDRGGTDTQYF. CDR3 DNA: TGTGCCACCGAAGATCGGGGGGGAACAGATACGCAGTATTTT.